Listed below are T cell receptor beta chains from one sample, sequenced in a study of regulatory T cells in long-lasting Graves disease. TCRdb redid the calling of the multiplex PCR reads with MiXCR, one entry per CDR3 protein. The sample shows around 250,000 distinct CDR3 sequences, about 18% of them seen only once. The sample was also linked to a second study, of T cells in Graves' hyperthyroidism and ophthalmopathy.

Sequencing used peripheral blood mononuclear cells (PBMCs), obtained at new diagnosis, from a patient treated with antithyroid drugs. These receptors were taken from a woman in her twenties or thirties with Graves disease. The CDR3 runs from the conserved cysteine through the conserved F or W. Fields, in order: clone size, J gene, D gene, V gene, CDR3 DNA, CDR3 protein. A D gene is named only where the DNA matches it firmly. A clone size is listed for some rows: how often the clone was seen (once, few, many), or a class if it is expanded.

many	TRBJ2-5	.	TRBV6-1	TGTGCCAGCAGACCCTCGGGACCTCCCGGGCAAGAGACCCAGTACTTC	CASRPSGPPGQETQYF
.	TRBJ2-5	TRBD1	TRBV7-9	TGTGCCAGCAGCAGGATGACAGGGGGACGGGAGACCCAGTACTTC	CASSRMTGGRETQYF
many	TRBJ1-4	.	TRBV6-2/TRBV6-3	TGTGCCAGCCGTTACACCCTGGCGAGGGATGAAAAACTGTTTTTT	CASRYTLARDEKLFF
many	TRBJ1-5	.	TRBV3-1	TGTGCCAGCAGCCCCCGCTGGGGTTTTCCAGGGAAGCAGCCCCAGCATTTT	CASSPRWGFPGKQPQHF
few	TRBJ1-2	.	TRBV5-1	TGCGCCAGCAGCTTGGCCGCAGGAGCTGCCCAATCCGGGGGATATGGCTACACCTTC	CASSLAAGAAQSGGYGYTF
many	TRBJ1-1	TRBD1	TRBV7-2	TGTGCCAGCAGCTTAGGGACAGGGTACACTGAAGCTTTCTTT	CASSLGTGYTEAFF
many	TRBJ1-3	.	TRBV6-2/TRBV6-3	TGTGCCAGCAGTTACTCGACGGCTGCCAGCTCTGGAAACACCATATATTTT	CASSYSTAASSGNTIYF
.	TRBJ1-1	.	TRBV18	TGTGCCAGCTCCCCGCGGGGGGCGCAGGGGGCTTTCTTT	CASSPRGAQGAFF
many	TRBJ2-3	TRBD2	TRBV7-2	TGTGCCAGCAGCTTACGATCCCTAGCGGGGGGGGGCATCACAGATACGCAGTATTTT	CASSLRSLAGGGITDTQYF
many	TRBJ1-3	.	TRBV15	TGTGCCACCAGCAGAGATAAAAGCAACACCATATATTTT	CATSRDKSNTIYF
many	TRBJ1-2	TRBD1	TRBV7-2	TGTGCCAGCAGCCCGCCGGGACAGGGGTTGCGAGGCTACACCTTC	CASSPPGQGLRGYTF
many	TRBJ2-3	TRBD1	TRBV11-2	TGTGCCAGCAGTCAGACAGGGGGTACGCAGTATTTT	CASSQTGGTQYF
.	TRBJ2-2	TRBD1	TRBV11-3	TGTGCCAGCAGCTCCGGACAGGACGTCACCGGGGAGCTGTTTTTT	CASSSGQDVTGELFF
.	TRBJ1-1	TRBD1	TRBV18	TGTGCCAGCTCGAACGACAGGGGGGGCACTGAAGCTTTCTTT	CASSNDRGGTEAFF
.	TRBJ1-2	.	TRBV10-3	TGTGCCATCAGTGATGGGGAAGGGCTGCCTGCCGGCTACACCTTC	CAISDGEGLPAGYTF
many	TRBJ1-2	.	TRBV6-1	TGTGCCAGCAGGCCCGATAACTATGGCTACACCTTC	CASRPDNYGYTF
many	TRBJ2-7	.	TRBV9	TGTGCCAGCAGCGTAGATTCTAGCCGCGGGTTCCAGCAGTACTTC	CASSVDSSRGFQQYF
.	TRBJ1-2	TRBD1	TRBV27	TGTGCCAGCAGCCCAGACAGGGGGCCGGATGGCTACACCTTC	CASSPDRGPDGYTF
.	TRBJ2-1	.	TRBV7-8	TGTGCCAGCAGCTCTAGGGGGGGAGTTGAGCAGTTCTTC	CASSSRGGVEQFF
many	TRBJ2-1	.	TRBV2	TGTGCCAGCAGGATGACTCCCCCCTACAATGAGCAGTTCTTC	CASRMTPPYNEQFF
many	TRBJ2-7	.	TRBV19	TGTGCCAGTAGCGACCGGGACACCTCCTACGAGCAGTACTTC	CASSDRDTSYEQYF
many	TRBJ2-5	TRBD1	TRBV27	TGTGCCAGCAGTTTATTAACCGGACAGGGGAAAGAGACCCAGTACTTC	CASSLLTGQGKETQYF
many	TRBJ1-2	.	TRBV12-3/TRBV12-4	TGTGCCAGCAGTAGTGGACGGTCCACCTCTAACTATGGCTACACCTTC	CASSSGRSTSNYGYTF
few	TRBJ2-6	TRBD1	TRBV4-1	TGCGCCAGCAGCCAAGATCGGGACAGGACCTCTGGGGCCAACGTCCTGACTTTC	CASSQDRDRTSGANVLTF
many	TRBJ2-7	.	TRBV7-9	TGTGCCAGCAGCTTAGTTCCAGGAAACTACGAGCAGTACTTC	CASSLVPGNYEQYF
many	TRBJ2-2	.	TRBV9	TGTGCCAGCAGCGTCCAGACAGGAACCGGGGAGCTGTTTTTT	CASSVQTGTGELFF
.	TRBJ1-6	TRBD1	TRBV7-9	TGTGCCAGCAGAGACAGACAGGGAAGGAGTTCACCCCTCCACTTT	CASRDRQGRSSPLHF
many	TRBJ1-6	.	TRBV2	TGTGCCAGCAGTGGACGGATTGGCTCCTATAATTCACCCCTCCACTTT	CASSGRIGSYNSPLHF
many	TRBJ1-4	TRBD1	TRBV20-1	TGCAGTGCTAGAGATAGCTGGGGACAGGGGGAAGAAAAACTGTTTTTT	CSARDSWGQGEEKLFF